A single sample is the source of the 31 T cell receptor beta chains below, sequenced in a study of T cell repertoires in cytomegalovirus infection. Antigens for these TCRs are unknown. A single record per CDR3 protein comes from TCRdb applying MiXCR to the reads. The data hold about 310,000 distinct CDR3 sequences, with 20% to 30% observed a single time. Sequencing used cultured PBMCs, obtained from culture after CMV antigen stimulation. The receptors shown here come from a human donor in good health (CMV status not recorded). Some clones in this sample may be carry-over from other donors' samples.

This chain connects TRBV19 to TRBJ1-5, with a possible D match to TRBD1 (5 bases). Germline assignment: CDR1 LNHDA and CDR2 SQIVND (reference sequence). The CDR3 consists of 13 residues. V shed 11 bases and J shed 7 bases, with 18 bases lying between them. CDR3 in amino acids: CARRIVGGQPQHF. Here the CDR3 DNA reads TGTGCCCGTCGTATAGTGGGGGGACAGCCCCAGCATTTT.

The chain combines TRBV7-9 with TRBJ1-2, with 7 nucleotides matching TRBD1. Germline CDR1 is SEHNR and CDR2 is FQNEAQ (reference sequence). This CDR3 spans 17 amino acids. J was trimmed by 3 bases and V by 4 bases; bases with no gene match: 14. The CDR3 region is CASSSNRARGSDYGYTF. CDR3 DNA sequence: TGTGCCAGCAGCTCAAATAGGGCCAGGGGGTCGGACTATGGCTACACCTTC.

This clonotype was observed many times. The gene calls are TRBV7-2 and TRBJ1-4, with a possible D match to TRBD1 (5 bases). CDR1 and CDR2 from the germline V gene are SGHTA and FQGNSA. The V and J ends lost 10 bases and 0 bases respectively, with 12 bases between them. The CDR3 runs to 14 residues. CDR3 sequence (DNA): TGTGCCACAAGGTCGGGGCCAACTAATGAAAAACTGTTTTTT. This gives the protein CATRSGPTNEKLFF.

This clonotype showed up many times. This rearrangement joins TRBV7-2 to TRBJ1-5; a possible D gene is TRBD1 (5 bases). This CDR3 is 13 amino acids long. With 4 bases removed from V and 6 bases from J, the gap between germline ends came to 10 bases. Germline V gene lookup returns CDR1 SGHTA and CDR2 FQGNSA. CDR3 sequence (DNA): TGTGCCAGCAGCTCCCCTCAGGGTCAGCCCCAGCATTTT. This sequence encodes CASSSPQGQPQHF.

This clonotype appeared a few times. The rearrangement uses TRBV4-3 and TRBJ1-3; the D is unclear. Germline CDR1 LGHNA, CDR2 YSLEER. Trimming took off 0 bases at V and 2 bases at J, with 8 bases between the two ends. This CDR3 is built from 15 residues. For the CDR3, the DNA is TGCGCCAGCAGCCAAGATCCTGGGACTGGAAACACCATATATTTT. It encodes CASSQDPGTGNTIYF.

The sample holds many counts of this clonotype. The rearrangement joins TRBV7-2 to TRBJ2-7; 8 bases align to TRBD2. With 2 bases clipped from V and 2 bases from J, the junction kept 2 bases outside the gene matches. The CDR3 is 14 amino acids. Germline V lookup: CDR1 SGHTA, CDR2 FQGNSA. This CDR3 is CASSLSAGAYEQYF. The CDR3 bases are TGTGCCAGCAGCTTATCAGCGGGGGCCTACGAGCAGTACTTC.

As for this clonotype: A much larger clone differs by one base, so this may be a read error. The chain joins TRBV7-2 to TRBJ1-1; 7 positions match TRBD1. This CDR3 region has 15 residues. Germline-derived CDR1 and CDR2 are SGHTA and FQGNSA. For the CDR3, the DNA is TGTGCCAGCAGCTTAAGTGGGACAGTCAACATTGAAGCTTTCTTT. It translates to CASSLSGTVNIEAFF. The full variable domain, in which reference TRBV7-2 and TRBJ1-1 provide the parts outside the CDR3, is GAGVSQSPSNKVTEKGKDVELRCDPISGHTALYWYRQSLGQGLEFLIYFQGNSAPDKSGLPSDRFSAERTGGSVSTLTIQRTQQEDSAVYLCASSLSGTVNIEAFFGQGTRLTVV.

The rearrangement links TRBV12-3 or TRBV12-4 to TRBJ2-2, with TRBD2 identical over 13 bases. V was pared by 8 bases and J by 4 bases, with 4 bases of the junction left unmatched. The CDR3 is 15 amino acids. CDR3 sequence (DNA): TGTGCCAGCCGAGGACTAGCGGGAGCCACCGGGGAGCTGTTTTTT. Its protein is CASRGLAGATGELFF.

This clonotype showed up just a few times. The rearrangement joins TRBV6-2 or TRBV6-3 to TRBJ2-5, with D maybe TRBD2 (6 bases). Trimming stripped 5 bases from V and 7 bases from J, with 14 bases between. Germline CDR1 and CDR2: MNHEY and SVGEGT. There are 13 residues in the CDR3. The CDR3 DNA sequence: TGTGCCAGCAGTGGCGGGATCGGCGCGACCCAGTACTTC. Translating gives CASSGGIGATQYF.

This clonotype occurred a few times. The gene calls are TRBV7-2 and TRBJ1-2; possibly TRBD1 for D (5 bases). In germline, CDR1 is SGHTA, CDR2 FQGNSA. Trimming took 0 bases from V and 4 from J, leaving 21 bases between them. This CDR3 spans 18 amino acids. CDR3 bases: TGTGCCAGCAGCTTAGCCGACAGCCCACCATTCATCGGCTATGGCTACACCTTC. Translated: CASSLADSPPFIGYGYTF.

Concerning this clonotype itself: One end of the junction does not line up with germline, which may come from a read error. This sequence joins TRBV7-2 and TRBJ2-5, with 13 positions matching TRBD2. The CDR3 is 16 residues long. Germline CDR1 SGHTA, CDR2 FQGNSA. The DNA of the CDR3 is TGTGCCAGCAGCTTAGCGGGGACTAGCGGGATGGCGACCCATTACTTC. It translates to CASSLAGTSGMATHYF.

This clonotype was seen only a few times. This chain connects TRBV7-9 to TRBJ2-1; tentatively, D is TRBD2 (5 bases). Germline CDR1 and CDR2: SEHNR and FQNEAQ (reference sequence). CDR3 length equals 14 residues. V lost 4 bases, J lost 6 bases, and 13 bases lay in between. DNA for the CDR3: TGTGCCAGCAGCTCCAAGGACGGGATCAATGAGCAGTTCTTC. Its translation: CASSSKDGINEQFF.

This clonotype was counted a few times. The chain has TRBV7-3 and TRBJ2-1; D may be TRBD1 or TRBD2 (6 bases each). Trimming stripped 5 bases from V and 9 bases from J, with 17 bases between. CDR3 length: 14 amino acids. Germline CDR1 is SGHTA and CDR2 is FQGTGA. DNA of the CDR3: TGTGCCAGCAGCCGGGGGCAGGTTTTTGGTGAGCAGTTCTTC. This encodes CASSRGQVFGEQFF.

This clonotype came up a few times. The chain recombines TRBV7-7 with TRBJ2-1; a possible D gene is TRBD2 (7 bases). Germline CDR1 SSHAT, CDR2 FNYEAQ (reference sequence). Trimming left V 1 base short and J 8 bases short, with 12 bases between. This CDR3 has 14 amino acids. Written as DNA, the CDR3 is TGTGCCAGCAGCTTAGAGGGGGGGCGAGATGAGCAGTTCTTC. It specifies CASSLEGGRDEQFF.

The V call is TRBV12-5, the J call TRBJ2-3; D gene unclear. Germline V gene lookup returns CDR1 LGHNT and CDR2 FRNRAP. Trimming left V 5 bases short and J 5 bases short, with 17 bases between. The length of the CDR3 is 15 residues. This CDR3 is CASGHGGLRRDTQYF. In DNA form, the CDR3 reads TGTGCTAGTGGTCACGGTGGGTTAAGAAGAGATACGCAGTATTTT.

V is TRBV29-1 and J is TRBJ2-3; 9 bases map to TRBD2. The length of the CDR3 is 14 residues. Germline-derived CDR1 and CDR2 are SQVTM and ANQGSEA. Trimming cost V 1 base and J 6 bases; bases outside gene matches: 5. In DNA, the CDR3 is TGCAGCGTTGAAGGGGGAGCGGGAGGTGATACGCAGTATTTT. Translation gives CSVEGGAGGDTQYF.

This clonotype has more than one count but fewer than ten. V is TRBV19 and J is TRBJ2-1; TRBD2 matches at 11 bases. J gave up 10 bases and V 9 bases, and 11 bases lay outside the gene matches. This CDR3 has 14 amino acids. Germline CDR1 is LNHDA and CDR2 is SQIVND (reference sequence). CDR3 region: CASGRLAGGQEQFF. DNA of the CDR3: TGTGCCAGCGGGAGGCTAGCGGGAGGACAAGAGCAGTTCTTC.

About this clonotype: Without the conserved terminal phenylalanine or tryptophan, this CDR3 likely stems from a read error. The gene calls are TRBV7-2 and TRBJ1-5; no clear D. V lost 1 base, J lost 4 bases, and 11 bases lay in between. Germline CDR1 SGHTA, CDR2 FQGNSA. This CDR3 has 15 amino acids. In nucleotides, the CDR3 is TGTGCCAGCAGCTTAGTGGCCGGGAATAATCAGCCCCAGCATTAT. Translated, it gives CASSLVAGNNQPQHY.

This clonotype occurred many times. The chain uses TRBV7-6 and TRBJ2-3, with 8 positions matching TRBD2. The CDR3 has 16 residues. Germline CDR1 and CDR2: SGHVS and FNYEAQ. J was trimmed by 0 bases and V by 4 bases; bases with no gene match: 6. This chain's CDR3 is CASSSIAGTSTDTQYF. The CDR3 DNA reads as TGTGCCAGCAGCTCTATAGCGGGAACTAGCACAGATACGCAGTATTTT.

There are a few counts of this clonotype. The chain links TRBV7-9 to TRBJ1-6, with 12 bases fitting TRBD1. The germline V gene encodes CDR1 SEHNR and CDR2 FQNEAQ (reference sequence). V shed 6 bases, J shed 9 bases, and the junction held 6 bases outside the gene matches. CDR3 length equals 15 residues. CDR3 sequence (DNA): TGTGCCAGCAGTGCGGGACAGGGGGCAAGTTCACCCCTCCACTTT. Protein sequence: CASSAGQGASSPLHF.

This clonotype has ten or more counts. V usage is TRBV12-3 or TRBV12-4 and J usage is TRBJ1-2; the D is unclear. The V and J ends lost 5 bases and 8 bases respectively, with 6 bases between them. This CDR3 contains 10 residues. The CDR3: CASSKEGYTF. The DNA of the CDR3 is TGTGCCAGCAGTAAGGAGGGCTACACCTTC.

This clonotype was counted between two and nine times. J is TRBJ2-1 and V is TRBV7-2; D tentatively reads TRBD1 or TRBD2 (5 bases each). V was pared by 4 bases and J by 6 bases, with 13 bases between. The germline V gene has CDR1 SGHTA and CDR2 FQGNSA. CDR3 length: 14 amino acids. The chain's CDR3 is CASSYRPGGNEQFF. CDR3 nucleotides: TGTGCCAGCAGCTACCGTCCTGGGGGCAATGAGCAGTTCTTC.

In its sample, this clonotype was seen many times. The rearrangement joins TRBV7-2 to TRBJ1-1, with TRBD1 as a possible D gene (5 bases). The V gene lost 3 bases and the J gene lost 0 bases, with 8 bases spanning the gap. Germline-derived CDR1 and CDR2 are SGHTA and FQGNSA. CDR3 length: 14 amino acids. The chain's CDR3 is CASSFDSMNTEAFF. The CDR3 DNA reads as TGTGCCAGCAGCTTCGACAGCATGAACACTGAAGCTTTCTTT. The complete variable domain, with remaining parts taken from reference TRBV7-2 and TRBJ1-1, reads GAGVSQSPSNKVTEKGKDVELRCDPISGHTALYWYRQSLGQGLEFLIYFQGNSAPDKSGLPSDRFSAERTGGSVSTLTIQRTQQEDSAVYLCASSFDSMNTEAFFGQGTRLTVV.

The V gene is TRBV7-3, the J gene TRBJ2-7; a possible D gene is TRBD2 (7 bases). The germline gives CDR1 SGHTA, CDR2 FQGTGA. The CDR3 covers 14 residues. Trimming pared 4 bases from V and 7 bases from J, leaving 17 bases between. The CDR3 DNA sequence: TGTGCCAGCAGCTACGTAGGGGGACTACGGGAGCAGTACTTC. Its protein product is CASSYVGGLREQYF.

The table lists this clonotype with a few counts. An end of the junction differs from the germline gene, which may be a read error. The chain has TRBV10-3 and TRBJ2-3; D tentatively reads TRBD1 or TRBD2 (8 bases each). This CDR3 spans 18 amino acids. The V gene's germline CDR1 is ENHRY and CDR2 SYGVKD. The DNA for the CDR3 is TGTGCCATAAGTGTCGGGGGGGGCCAGGGGGCGAGTACAGATACGCAGTATTTT. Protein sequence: CAISVGGGQGASTDTQYF.

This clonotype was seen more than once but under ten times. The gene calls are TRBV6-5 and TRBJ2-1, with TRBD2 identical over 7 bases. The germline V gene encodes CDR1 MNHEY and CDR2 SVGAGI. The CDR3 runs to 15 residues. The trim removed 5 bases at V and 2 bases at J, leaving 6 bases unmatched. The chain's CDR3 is CASSARLAAYNEQFF. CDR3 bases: TGTGCCAGCAGTGCCCGGCTAGCGGCCTACAATGAGCAGTTCTTC.

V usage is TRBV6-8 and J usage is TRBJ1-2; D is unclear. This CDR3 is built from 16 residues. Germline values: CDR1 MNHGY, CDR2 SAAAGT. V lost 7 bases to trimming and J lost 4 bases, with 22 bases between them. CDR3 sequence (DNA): TGTGCCAGCAAACTGGGCCCGGCGGTACCCACCTATGGCTACACCTTC. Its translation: CASKLGPAVPTYGYTF.

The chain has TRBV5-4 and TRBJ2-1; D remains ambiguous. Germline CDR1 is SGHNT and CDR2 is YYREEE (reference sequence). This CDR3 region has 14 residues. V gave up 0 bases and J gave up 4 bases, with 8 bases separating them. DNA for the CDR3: TGTGCCAGCAGCTTGGCAGGCCCATACAATGAGCAGTTCTTC. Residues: CASSLAGPYNEQFF.

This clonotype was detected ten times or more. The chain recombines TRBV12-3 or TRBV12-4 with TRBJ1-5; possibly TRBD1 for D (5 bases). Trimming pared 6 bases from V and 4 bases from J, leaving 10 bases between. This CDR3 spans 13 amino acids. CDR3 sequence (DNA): TGTGCCAGCAGCCGGGACGGGAATCAGCCCCAGCATTTT. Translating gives CASSRDGNQPQHF.

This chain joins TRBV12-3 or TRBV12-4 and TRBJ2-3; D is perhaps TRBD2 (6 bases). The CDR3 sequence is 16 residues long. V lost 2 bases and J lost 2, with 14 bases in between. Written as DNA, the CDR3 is TGTGCCAGCAGTTTACCGCCCGGGAGACCCACAGATACGCAGTATTTT. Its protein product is CASSLPPGRPTDTQYF.

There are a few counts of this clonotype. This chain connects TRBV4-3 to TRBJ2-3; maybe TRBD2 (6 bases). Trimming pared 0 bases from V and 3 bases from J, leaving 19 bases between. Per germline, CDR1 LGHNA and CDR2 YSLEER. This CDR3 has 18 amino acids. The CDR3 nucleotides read TGCGCCAGCAGCCAAGATCTCCGCAGGACGGGAGCTACAGATACGCAGTATTTT. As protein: CASSQDLRRTGATDTQYF.